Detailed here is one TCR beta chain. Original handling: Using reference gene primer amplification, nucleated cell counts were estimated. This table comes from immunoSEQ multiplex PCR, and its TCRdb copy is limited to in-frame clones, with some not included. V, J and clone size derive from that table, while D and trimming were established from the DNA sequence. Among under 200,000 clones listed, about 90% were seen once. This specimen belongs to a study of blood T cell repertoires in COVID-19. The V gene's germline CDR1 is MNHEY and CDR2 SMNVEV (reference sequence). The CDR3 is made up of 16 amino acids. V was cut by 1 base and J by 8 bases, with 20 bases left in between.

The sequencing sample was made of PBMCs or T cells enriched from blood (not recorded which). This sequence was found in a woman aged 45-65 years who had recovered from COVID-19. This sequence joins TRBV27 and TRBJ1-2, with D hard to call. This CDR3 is CASSLYGTSPPGGYTF. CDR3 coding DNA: TGTGCCAGCAGTTTATATGGAACATCCCCCCCCGGGGGCTACACCTTC.